This T cell receptor beta chain was obtained from a study of cytotoxic CD8 clonotypes in ibrutinib-treated CLL. Study-wide background: Among responders, 24 were partial and 2 complete; after median roughly 70 months, roughly 14 stayed remitted and roughly 12 progressed.

From germline, CDR1 is MGHRA and CDR2 YSYEKL. There are 14 residues in the CDR3. V lost 4 bases to trimming and J lost 6 bases, with 15 bases between them. TCRdb keeps only in-frame clones here, not all; method: immunoSEQ multiplex PCR. Among roughly 250,000 clones listed, 60% to 75% were seen once. Study findings and constraints: Public clonotypes, rarely seen, contracted or held steady on treatment.

As to this clone: Its antigen remains unknown.

The specimen comprised PBMCs, sampled after 24 months of ibrutinib treatment. The receptor was isolated from a human donor with chronic lymphocytic leukemia. The V and J genes are TRBV4-1 and TRBJ1-2; D is ambiguous. Written as DNA, the CDR3 is TGCGCCAGCAGCCTCTTAGGCGTAGAGAATGGCTACACCTTC. This translates into CASSLLGVENGYTF.